The 19 T cell receptor beta chains listed next were all sequenced from one sample in a study of neoadjuvant anti-PD-1 for oral cavity cancer. Indicated time point: after neoadjuvant nivolumab, at surgical resection. Sequenced by immunoSEQ multiplex PCR; TCRdb stores in-frame clones only, minus some. Among 35,000 to 40,000 clones listed, 30% to 40% were seen once. The source material was tumor tissue, sampled after nivolumab (anti-PD-1) treatment. These receptors were obtained from a person between 40 and 85 years old with oral cavity squamous cell carcinoma.

The V and J genes are TRBV18 and TRBJ1-1; D is unclear. The germline V and J ends were trimmed by 5 bases and 2 bases, with 9 bases remaining between them. Germline V gene data show CDR1 as KGHSH and CDR2 as LQKENI. The CDR3 is 13 amino acids. CDR3 nucleotides: TGTGCCAGCTCAAGCACACAAAACACTGAAGCTTTCTTT. Its translation: CASSSTQNTEAFF. Full variable domain (remainder filled in from reference TRBV18 and TRBJ1-1): NAGVMQNPRHLVRRRGQEARLRCSPMKGHSHVYWYRQLPEEGLKFMVYLQKENIIDESGMPKERFSAEFPKEGPSILRIQQVVRGDSAAYFCASSSTQNTEAFFGQGTRLTVV.

The chain carries TRBV5-1 and TRBJ1-2; the D is unclear. Trimming stripped 3 bases from V and 7 bases from J, with 13 bases between. The CDR3 has 13 residues. Germline V lookup: CDR1 SGHRS, CDR2 YFSETQ. The CDR3 protein is CASSSDGYFGYTF. In DNA form, the CDR3 reads TGCGCCAGCAGCTCGGACGGTTACTTTGGCTACACCTTC.

This clone was seen only a few times. The chain recombines TRBV30 with TRBJ2-1; 8 nucleotides match TRBD2. With V trimmed by 4 bases and J by 1 base, 6 bases remained unmatched. CDR1 and CDR2 from the germline V gene are GTSNPN and SVGIG (reference sequence). The CDR3 consists of 15 residues. The CDR3 reads CAWMMVAGSYNEQFF. CDR3 DNA: TGTGCCTGGATGATGGTAGCGGGATCCTACAATGAGCAGTTCTTC. Full variable domain (outside the CDR3, taken from reference TRBV30 and TRBJ2-1): SQTIHQWPATLVQPVGSPLSLECTVEGTSNPNLYWYRQAAGRGLQLLFYSVGIGQISSEVPQNLSASRPQDRQFILSSKKLLLSDSGFYLCAWMMVAGSYNEQFFGPGTRLTVL.

This chain uses TRBV9 with TRBJ2-1; D perhaps matches TRBD2 (6 bases). The CDR3 is 13 amino acids. CDR1 and CDR2 from the germline V gene are SGDLS and YYNGEE. V was pared by 6 bases and J by 5 bases, with 12 bases between. CDR3 region: CASTSSVNNEQFF. Written as DNA, the CDR3 is TGTGCCAGCACTTCTAGCGTAAACAATGAGCAGTTCTTC.

This clone was observed at least ten times. This chain links TRBV5-1 with TRBJ2-2, with D possibly called TRBD1 or TRBD2 (5 bases each). The germline V gene has CDR1 SGHRS and CDR2 YFSETQ. V was clipped by 3 bases and J by 6 bases, with 12 bases between them. The CDR3 runs to 14 residues. The CDR3 sequence: CASSYPGRSGELFF. CDR3 nucleotide sequence: TGCGCCAGCAGCTACCCAGGGAGATCCGGGGAGCTGTTTTTT.

The chain links TRBV12-5 to TRBJ1-5; D gene unclear. The length of the CDR3 is 16 residues. Germline lookup yields CDR1 LGHNT and CDR2 FRNRAP. V lost 0 bases and J 9 bases, leaving 18 bases between the germline ends. The CDR3 is CASGLVRSSFWLPQHF. The CDR3 bases are TGTGCTAGTGGTTTGGTACGAAGCTCTTTTTGGTTGCCCCAGCATTTT.

Details on this clone: A read error is likely here: a far larger clone is one base away. Other DNA sequences from this sample encode an identical CDR3 as well. This chain uses TRBV7-3 with TRBJ2-1, with TRBD1 identical over 11 bases. Looked up from germline, CDR1 is SGHTA and CDR2 is FQGTGA. The CDR3 covers 15 residues. The CDR3 nucleotides read TGCGCCAGCAGCACTACGGGACAGGGGGGCGATGAGCAGTTCTTC. Its translation is CASSTTGQGGDEQFF. Combining the CDR3 with reference TRBV7-3 and TRBJ2-1 gives the whole variable domain GAGVSQTPSNKVTEKGKYVELRCDPISGHTALYWYRQSLGQGPEFLIYFQGTGAADDSGLPNDRFFAVRPEGSVSTLKIQRTERGDSAVYLCASSTTGQGGDEQFFGPGTRLTVL.

Written as DNA, the CDR3 is TGTGCCAGCAGCCTACTTCGGGCACCGGGGGAGCAGTACTTC. It is translated as CASSLLRAPGEQYF. This chain connects TRBV28 to TRBJ2-7; a weak D match, TRBD2 (5 bases). Between the trimmed V and J ends, which lost 6 bases and 7 bases, there was a span of 19 bases. This CDR3 has 14 residues. The germline gives CDR1 MDHEN, CDR2 SYDVKM.

The chain recombines TRBV18 with TRBJ2-5, with D unclear. Germline loops: CDR1 KGHSH, CDR2 LQKENI. The CDR3 has 12 residues. V was shortened by 3 bases and J by 7 bases, with 9 bases between the two germline ends. The CDR3 loop reads CASSPPEGTQYF. The DNA for the CDR3 is TGTGCCAGCTCACCCCCCGAAGGGACCCAGTACTTC.

This clone has more than one count but fewer than ten. V is TRBV14 and J is TRBJ1-2; 7 bases agree with TRBD1. Germline V lookup: CDR1 SGHDN, CDR2 FVKESK. CDR3 size: 13 residues. Unmatched junction bases numbered 6, after V lost 6 bases and J lost 5 bases. CDR3 in DNA: TGTGCCAGCAGTCCGGGACAGAGATATGGCTACACCTTC. Translated, it gives CASSPGQRYGYTF.

This clone was seen a handful of times. The chain employs TRBV7-9 and TRBJ2-3, with no clear D. Germline-derived CDR1 and CDR2 are SEHNR and FQNEAQ (reference sequence). V dropped 8 bases and J dropped 5 bases, with 8 bases sitting between them. The CDR3 covers 11 residues. This chain's CDR3 is CASQPEDTQYF. As DNA, the CDR3 is TGTGCCAGCCAGCCCGAAGATACGCAGTATTTT.

The V call is TRBV6-4, the J call TRBJ1-1, with 11 bases matching TRBD1. Germline V CDR1 and CDR2: MRHNA, SNTAGT. J lost 4 bases, V lost 6 bases, and 4 bases had no gene match. The CDR3 extends over 14 amino acids. DNA for the CDR3: TGTGCCAGCAGCTCCGGGACAGGGGGCACTGAAGCTTTCTTT. Its protein is CASSSGTGGTEAFF.

This clone is labeled as large. V is TRBV15 and J is TRBJ2-5; tentatively, D is TRBD1 (6 bases). Germline values: CDR1 LNHNV, CDR2 YYDKDF (reference sequence). With 3 bases removed from V and 1 base from J, the gap between germline ends came to 9 bases. The CDR3 extends over 14 amino acids. DNA for the CDR3: TGTGCCACCAGCAGGACAGGTCGCCAAGAGACCCAGTACTTC. It codes for CATSRTGRQETQYF.

The CDR3 reads CASSYTFSGTYNEQFF. The CDR3 DNA is TGTGCCAGCAGTTACACGTTTAGCGGAACCTACAATGAGCAGTTCTTC. The chain combines TRBV28 with TRBJ2-1; D is perhaps TRBD2 (6 bases). The V gene lost 4 bases and the J gene lost 2 bases, with 15 bases spanning the gap. The CDR3 runs to 16 residues. The germline V gene has CDR1 MDHEN and CDR2 SYDVKM. Supplemented by reference TRBV28 and TRBJ2-1, the full variable domain reads DVKVTQSSRYLVKRTGEKVFLECVQDMDHENMFWYRQDPGLGLRLIYFSYDVKMKEKGDIPEGYSVSREKKERFSLILESASTNQTSMYLCASSYTFSGTYNEQFFGPGTRLTVL.

The chain is built from TRBV2 and TRBJ1-2; 7 nucleotides agree with TRBD1. This CDR3 is built from 15 residues. CDR1 SNHLY and CDR2 FYNNEI come from the germline V gene. With V trimmed by 6 bases and J by 4 bases, 11 bases remained unmatched. The CDR3, as DNA: TGTGCCAGCAGGGACGATATGGGACAGAGCTATGGCTACACCTTC. Protein product: CASRDDMGQSYGYTF.

The table lists this clone with many counts. J is TRBJ1-5 and V is TRBV11-2; tentative D call: TRBD1 (6 bases). The V gene's germline CDR1 is SGHAT and CDR2 FQNNGV. The CDR3 length is 16 residues. V lost 4 bases to trimming and J lost 3 bases, with 16 bases between them. For the CDR3, the DNA is TGTGCCAGCAGCTGGGGAACAGGGAGTTCCAATCAGCCCCAGCATTTT. This gives the protein CASSWGTGSSNQPQHF.

This clone was picked up a small number of times. The chain is built from TRBV19 and TRBJ1-2; 9 nucleotides agree with TRBD1. Germline V gene data show CDR1 as LNHDA and CDR2 as SQIVND (reference sequence). The CDR3 covers 14 residues. V was pared by 3 bases and J by 3 bases, with 2 bases of the junction left unmatched. The CDR3 coding sequence is TGTGCCAGTAGTATTCGGGACAGGGACTATGGCTACACCTTC. This gives the protein CASSIRDRDYGYTF.

The chain joins TRBV12-5 to TRBJ2-7; 9 nucleotides line up with TRBD2. Germline V gene lookup returns CDR1 LGHNT and CDR2 FRNRAP. This CDR3 has 15 residues. J gave up 5 bases and V 6 bases, and 11 bases lay outside the gene matches. CDR3 bases: TGTGCTAGTGGAGTCGGGGGGACTAGCTGGAACGAGCAGTACTTC. This translates into CASGVGGTSWNEQYF.

The chain uses TRBV27 and TRBJ1-4; D is perhaps TRBD1 (6 bases). V was pared by 3 bases and J by 3 bases, with 14 bases between. The CDR3 contains 16 residues. From germline, CDR1 is MNHEY and CDR2 SMNVEV (reference sequence). CDR3 in amino acids: CASSFFRGLANEKLFF. The DNA for the CDR3 is TGTGCCAGCAGTTTCTTCAGGGGACTAGCTAATGAAAAACTGTTTTTT.